This TCR beta chain comes out of a study of blood T cell repertoires in COVID-19. Looking at the study overall: Acute and convalescent COVID-19 specimens originated in the United States, Italy and Spain. PBMCs, B-cell-depleted T cells, or T cells provided the cDNA or gDNA that made up the material.

Authors' data handling: By means of reference gene primer amplification, nucleated cell counts were estimated. Libraries were prepared by immunoSEQ multiplex PCR; TCRdb keeps only in-frame clonotypes and omits some of them. The DNA gave D and trimming, while V, J and clone size come from that table. The sample has under 150,000 clones; about 84% are singletons. CDR1 is ENHRY, CDR2 SYGVKD, per germline. The CDR3 is made up of 14 amino acids. The ends lost 0 bases at V and 8 bases at J; junction bases unmatched: 3. This receptor was identified in a man in his 60s with active or convalescent COVID-19. The chain uses TRBV10-3 and TRBJ2-1; the match to TRBD1 covers 8 bases. Sequencing was performed on peripheral blood. DNA for the CDR3: TGTGCCATCAGTGAGTCGGGACAGGCTGATGAGCAGTTCTTC. Its protein is CAISESGQADEQFF.